This record looks at one TCR beta chain sequence and its context. This sample is drawn from a study of OX40 agonist ivuxolimab in advanced cancers. The CDR3 contains 18 residues. The germline CDR1 and CDR2 sequences are GTSNPN and SVGIG (reference sequence). The V and J ends lost 7 bases and 0 bases respectively, with 28 bases between them. Data came from immunoSEQ multiplex PCR; TCRdb stores just in-frame clones and leaves some out. This table holds about 79,000 clones, 91% found once. The sequence came from an adult with an advanced solid tumor such as melanoma, head and neck, liver or kidney cancer. The material was CD4+ or CD8+ T cells sorted from blood, obtained in a trial of the OX40 agonist ivuxolimab. This rearrangement joins TRBV30 to TRBJ2-7, with D tentatively TRBD2 (5 bases). The CDR3 is CALTEPITGIITSYEQYF. CDR3 nucleotides: TGTGCCTTAACTGAACCCATAACCGGGATTATTACCTCCTACGAGCAGTACTTC.